The 27 T cell receptor beta chains below come from one sample, sequenced in a study of T cell repertoires in aging, cancer and after chemotherapy. The template was genomic DNA from peripheral blood, not RNA. TRB rearrangements spanning V, D and J were amplified using mixed TRB-A/B primers. TCRdb re-analysed the multiplex PCR reads in MiXCR, keeping a single row per CDR3 protein. The table shows fewer than 6,000 distinct CDR3 sequences, with 33% occurring only once. Specimen: blood. Receptor source: a human donor with a blood cancer.

This clonotype was observed a few times. CDR3: CASSYSKPSETQYF. The CDR3 DNA sequence: TGTGCCAGCAGTTACTCGAAGCCCTCAGAGACCCAGTACTTC. The gene calls are TRBV6-5 and TRBJ2-5; D is ambiguous. This CDR3 has 14 amino acids. The V gene's germline CDR1 is MNHEY and CDR2 SVGAGI. Trimming took 0 bases from V and 4 from J, leaving 9 bases between them.

There are a few counts of this clonotype. The genes are TRBV5-1 and TRBJ2-7, with 7 positions matching TRBD1. This CDR3 has 14 residues. Trimming took 2 bases from V and 0 from J; bases not matched to a gene: 2. CDR1 is SGHRS and CDR2 is YFSETQ in the germline V gene. CDR3: CASSLYRGSYEQYF. CDR3 sequence (DNA): TGCGCCAGCAGCTTATACAGGGGCTCCTACGAGCAGTACTTC.

By share, this clonotype ranks as medium-sized. The chain couples TRBV27 to TRBJ2-7; D is possibly TRBD1 or TRBD2 (5 bases each). Per germline, CDR1 MNHEY and CDR2 SMNVEV (reference sequence). The germline V and J ends were trimmed by 2 bases and 5 bases, with 13 bases remaining between them. The CDR3 covers 14 residues. This CDR3 reads CASSLVGGMDEQYF. The DNA for the CDR3 is TGTGCCAGCAGTTTAGTTGGGGGAATGGACGAGCAGTACTTC.

As to this clonotype: Being one base from a much bigger clone, this may be a read error. This rearrangement joins TRBV12-3 or TRBV12-4 to TRBJ2-7, with 8 bases fitting TRBD2. J gave up 0 bases and V 5 bases, and 18 bases lay outside the gene matches. The CDR3 spans 19 residues. CDR3 protein: CASSQQGRVAGCASYEQYF. The CDR3 DNA reads TGTGCCAGCAGTCAACAAGGGCGGGTAGCGGGGTGTGCCTCCTACGAGCAGTACTTC.

Note on this clonotype: A clone one base away is much larger, so this may be a read error. V usage is TRBV5-4 and J usage is TRBJ2-1, with 12 bases matching TRBD1. The CDR3 is 15 residues long. Germline assignment: CDR1 SGHNT and CDR2 YYREEE (reference sequence). Trimming removed 4 bases from V and 10 bases from J; junction bases left unmatched: 9. Here the CDR3 DNA reads TGTGCCAGCAGCGTACGGGACAGGGGGCATGCCGAGCAGTTCTTC. It is translated as CASSVRDRGHAEQFF.

There are a few counts of this clonotype. This chain links TRBV10-3 with TRBJ2-7; 8 nucleotides agree with TRBD1. V was pared by 2 bases and J by 2 bases, with 5 bases of the junction left unmatched. Germline lookup yields CDR1 ENHRY and CDR2 SYGVKD. The CDR3 runs 15 residues. CDR3 sequence (DNA): TGTGCCATCAGTGAGGACAGGGGAGCCGCCTACGAGCAGTACTTC. Its protein product is CAISEDRGAAYEQYF.

The rearrangement uses TRBV4-3 and TRBJ1-2; D ambiguous. Deletions cut 1 base from V and 4 bases from J, with 7 bases between. CDR3 length equals 13 residues. Germline CDR1 and CDR2: LGHNA and YSLEER. The CDR3 reads CASSQGLGYGYTF. The CDR3 coding sequence is TGCGCCAGCAGCCAAGGGTTGGGCTATGGCTACACCTTC.

V usage is TRBV7-2 and J usage is TRBJ2-7; 10 positions match TRBD2. The CDR3 loop spans 14 amino acids. Unmatched junction bases numbered 8, after V lost 5 bases and J lost 7 bases. Germline V gives CDR1 SGHTA, CDR2 FQGNSA. CDR3 bases: TGTGCCAGCAGCACCGGACTAGCGGTAAATGAGCAGTACTTC. Its translation: CASSTGLAVNEQYF. The variable domain in full, completed from reference TRBV7-2 and TRBJ2-7, reads GAGVSQSPSNKVTEKGKDVELRCDPISGHTALYWYRQSLGQGLEFLIYFQGNSAPDKSGLPSDRFSAERTGGSVSTLTIQRTQQEDSAVYLCASSTGLAVNEQYFGPGTRLTVT.

This chain uses TRBV30 with TRBJ1-5; the D gene is possibly TRBD1 (6 bases). The CDR3 is made up of 17 amino acids. Trimming pared 8 bases from V and 0 bases from J, leaving 23 bases between. Germline V gene lookup returns CDR1 GTSNPN and CDR2 SVGIG (reference sequence). The CDR3, as DNA: TGTGCCAGCAGCTTCGGGACAAGAAGCCCTAGCAATCAGCCCCAGCATTTT. It yields the protein CASSFGTRSPSNQPQHF.

This sequence joins TRBV15 and TRBJ2-3; no clear D gene. CDR3 length equals 14 residues. The V and J ends lost 1 base and 3 bases respectively, with 8 bases between them. Germline V gives CDR1 LNHNV, CDR2 YYDKDF (reference sequence). This CDR3 reads CATSRGLGTDTQYF. CDR3 nucleotide sequence: TGTGCCACCAGCAGAGGCTTGGGGACAGATACGCAGTATTTT.

V and J are TRBV27 and TRBJ1-2, with D unresolved. The CDR3 length is 14 residues. Germline CDR1 is MNHEY and CDR2 is SMNVEV (reference sequence). Trimming removed 6 bases from V and 3 bases from J, with 14 bases in between. CDR3 in DNA: TGTGCCAGCAGCTTGGCGGCAACATACTATGGCTACACCTTC. It codes for CASSLAATYYGYTF.

Relative to its sample, this clonotype is medium-sized. The J gene is TRBJ2-7, the V gene TRBV6-5; a possible D gene is TRBD2 (6 bases). CDR1 and CDR2 from the germline V gene are MNHEY and SVGAGI. The CDR3 has 12 amino acids. V was cut by 4 bases and J by 3 bases, with 7 bases left in between. The CDR3 reads CASSLGGYEQYF. The CDR3 bases are TGTGCCAGCAGTTTGGGGGGCTACGAGCAGTACTTC.

The J gene is TRBJ2-1, the V gene TRBV12-3 or TRBV12-4, with D tentatively TRBD2 (6 bases). V was cut by 1 base and J by 0 bases, with 13 bases left in between. CDR3 length: 17 amino acids. The CDR3 sequence: CASSLGPGVRSYNEQFF. The CDR3 DNA reads as TGTGCCAGCAGTTTAGGCCCGGGGGTGCGCTCCTACAATGAGCAGTTCTTC.

V gene TRBV7-9 combines with J gene TRBJ2-5; no definite D call. V was cut by 6 bases and J by 0 bases, with 11 bases left in between. The germline gives CDR1 SEHNR, CDR2 FQNEAQ (reference sequence). The CDR3 runs to 14 residues. This chain's CDR3 is CASSSPAHQETQYF. Written as DNA, the CDR3 is TGTGCCAGCAGTTCCCCCGCGCACCAAGAGACCCAGTACTTC.

Only a few counts were recorded for this clonotype. V usage is TRBV10-3 and J usage is TRBJ2-7; either TRBD1 or TRBD2 may fit D (5 bases each). V was cut by 8 bases and J by 2 bases, with 10 bases left in between. This CDR3 has 12 amino acids. From germline, CDR1 is ENHRY and CDR2 SYGVKD. CDR3 coding DNA: TGTGCCATCGGGGGACGGACCTACGAGCAGTACTTC. It encodes CAIGGRTYEQYF.

The V and J genes are TRBV19 and TRBJ2-7, with unresolved D. Germline-derived CDR1 and CDR2 are LNHDA and SQIVND (reference sequence). The CDR3 runs 13 residues. V was trimmed by 0 bases and J by 3 bases, leaving 6 bases between them. Written as DNA, the CDR3 is TGTGCCAGTAGTATAGACCTAAACTACGAGCAGTACTTC. As protein: CASSIDLNYEQYF. Drawing the rest from reference TRBV19 and TRBJ2-7, the complete variable domain is DGGITQSPKYLFRKEGQNVTLSCEQNLNHDAMYWYRQDPGQGLRLIYYSQIVNDFQKGDIAEGYSVSREKKESFPLTVTSAQKNPTAFYLCASSIDLNYEQYFGPGTRLTVT.

Only a few counts were recorded for this clonotype. The gene calls are TRBV7-2 and TRBJ2-5; TRBD2 aligns across 15 bases. The CDR3 loop spans 16 amino acids. Trimming at V came to 5 bases and at J to 5 bases, leaving 6 bases not matched to a gene. CDR1 is SGHTA and CDR2 is FQGNSA in the germline V gene. CDR3 sequence: CASSREGLAGGETQYF. The CDR3 DNA reads TGTGCCAGCAGCCGAGAAGGACTAGCGGGGGGGGAGACCCAGTACTTC.

This clonotype is termed medium-sized (0.01 to 0.1%). V usage is TRBV27 and J usage is TRBJ1-4; TRBD1 might be the D (6 bases). CDR1 is MNHEY and CDR2 is SMNVEV in the germline V gene (reference sequence). The CDR3 consists of 14 residues. V lost 5 bases and J 8 bases, leaving 15 bases between the germline ends. CDR3 nucleotide sequence: TGTGCCAGCAGTCGGAAGGGGGATAGGGAAAAACTGTTTTTT. Protein sequence: CASSRKGDREKLFF.

This clonotype was found a few times. V is TRBV6-2 or TRBV6-3 and J is TRBJ2-5, with 8 positions matching TRBD1. CDR3 length: 19 residues. The V and J ends lost 2 bases and 5 bases, in that order; junction bases with no gene match: 19. Germline lookup yields CDR1 MNHEY and CDR2 SVGEGT. The CDR3 spells CASSYGTRFGTGIVETQYF. DNA of the CDR3: TGTGCCAGCAGTTACGGTACTCGGTTCGGGACAGGAATAGTTGAGACCCAGTACTTC.

Only a few counts were recorded for this clonotype. The chain is built from TRBV6-5 and TRBJ2-3; a weak D match, TRBD2 (7 bases). CDR1 is MNHEY and CDR2 is SVGAGI in the germline V gene. Trimming took off 4 bases at V and 3 bases at J, with 11 bases between the two ends. CDR3 size: 14 residues. CDR3 coding DNA: TGTGCCAGCAGTTTAAGGGGGGGGACAGATACGCAGTATTTT. This gives the protein CASSLRGGTDTQYF.

For this clonotype: At one of its ends the junction is not consistent with the germline gene, which may arise from a read error. The V call is TRBV6-6, the J call TRBJ1-3; D gene uncertain. CDR3 length: 15 amino acids. Per germline, CDR1 MNHNY and CDR2 SVGAGI (reference sequence). The DNA for the CDR3 is TGTGCCAGCAGTGAAGCAGGCTTCTCTGGAAACGCCATATATTTT. Protein: CASSEAGFSGNAIYF.

There are a few counts of this clonotype. V and J are TRBV24-1 and TRBJ2-5, with TRBD1 as a possible D gene (7 bases). The germline V gene has CDR1 KGHDR and CDR2 SFDVKD. Between the trimmed V and J ends, which lost 9 bases and 2 bases, there was a span of 12 bases. CDR3 length equals 13 residues. CDR3 residues: CATGGTVQETQYF. The CDR3, as DNA: TGTGCCACCGGCGGGACAGTGCAAGAGACCCAGTACTTC.

The J gene is TRBJ1-2, the V gene TRBV6-6; 12 bases are a match to TRBD1. V lost 0 bases to trimming and J lost 6 bases; unmatched junction nucleotides: 8. Germline values: CDR1 MNHNY, CDR2 SVGAGI (reference sequence). The CDR3 is 17 residues long. The CDR3 region is CASSYSPTGTGGDGYTF. CDR3 DNA sequence: TGTGCCAGCAGTTACTCTCCAACCGGGACAGGGGGCGATGGCTACACCTTC.

This clonotype qualifies as medium-sized (0.01 to 0.1%). This rearrangement joins TRBV15 to TRBJ2-1; TRBD1 agrees at 7 bases. V shed 3 bases and J 5 bases; nucleotides not matched to a gene: 4. Germline assignment: CDR1 LNHNV and CDR2 YYDKDF (reference sequence). The CDR3 length is 14 residues. CDR3: CATSRDRYDNEQFF. CDR3 DNA sequence: TGTGCCACCAGCAGGGACAGGTACGACAATGAGCAGTTCTTC.

The chain carries TRBV12-3 or TRBV12-4 and TRBJ2-5; D remains unclear. V dropped 4 bases and J dropped 5 bases, with 5 bases sitting between them. The CDR3 is 11 residues long. CDR3 in amino acids: CASSSRETQYF. CDR3 DNA: TGTGCCAGCAGTTCGAGGGAGACCCAGTACTTC.

In its sample, this clonotype was seen a few times. The chain links TRBV5-4 to TRBJ1-6, with 7 bases aligning to TRBD1. Germline loops: CDR1 SGHNT, CDR2 YYREEE (reference sequence). The CDR3 spans 16 residues. Germline trimming cut 4 bases from V and 10 bases from J; bases unmatched to any gene: 14. This CDR3 reads CASSASGTAFRSPLHF. In DNA form, the CDR3 reads TGTGCCAGCAGCGCCTCCGGGACAGCTTTTCGGTCACCCCTCCACTTT.

By its share, this clonotype is medium-sized. The chain uses TRBV6-2 or TRBV6-3 and TRBJ1-6; 7 bases fit TRBD1. With 5 bases clipped from V and 9 bases from J, the junction kept 10 bases outside the gene matches. Germline values: CDR1 MNHEY, CDR2 SVGEGT. The CDR3 runs to 15 residues. CDR3 in DNA: TGTGCCAGCAGTCGTTTGGGACAGCAAGGTTCACCCCTCCACTTT. Translation: CASSRLGQQGSPLHF.